The T cell receptor beta chain described here comes from a study of radiation and T cells in renal cell carcinoma. On this clone itself: Its antigen is unknown.

Broader study findings: Baseline intratumoral clonotype presence is unknown without pretreatment biopsies.

Time point in this sample: blood 4 weeks post-SBRT, at nephrectomy. Treatment given: 15 Gy SBRT to primary tumor, nephrectomy 4 weeks later. The data were produced by immunoSEQ multiplex PCR, yet TCRdb's version contains in-frame clones alone and is incomplete. Of roughly 170,000 clones listed, around 90% were seen once; the top ten hold about 10%. The CDR3 runs 16 residues. Losses at the gene ends were 1 base for V and 7 bases for J; bases not matched to a gene: 3. Germline CDR1 SGHNT, CDR2 YENEEA. This chain joins TRBV11-3 and TRBJ2-1; TRBD2 agrees at 14 bases. The receptor was isolated from a woman aged 50 to 60 with renal cell carcinoma. Sequenced here: blood, sampled from a patient whose treatment included radiotherapy and nephrectomy. Written as DNA, the CDR3 is TGTGCCAGCAGCTTAGGACTAGCGGGGGGGATAAATGAGCAGTTCTTC. Translating it yields CASSLGLAGGINEQFF. The full variable domain, in which reference TRBV11-3 and TRBJ2-1 provide the parts outside the CDR3, is EAGVVQSPRYKIIEKKQPVAFWCNPISGHNTLYWYLQNLGQGPELLIRYENEEAVDDSQLPKDRFSAERLKGVDSTLKIQPAELGDSAVYLCASSLGLAGGINEQFFGPGTRLTVL.